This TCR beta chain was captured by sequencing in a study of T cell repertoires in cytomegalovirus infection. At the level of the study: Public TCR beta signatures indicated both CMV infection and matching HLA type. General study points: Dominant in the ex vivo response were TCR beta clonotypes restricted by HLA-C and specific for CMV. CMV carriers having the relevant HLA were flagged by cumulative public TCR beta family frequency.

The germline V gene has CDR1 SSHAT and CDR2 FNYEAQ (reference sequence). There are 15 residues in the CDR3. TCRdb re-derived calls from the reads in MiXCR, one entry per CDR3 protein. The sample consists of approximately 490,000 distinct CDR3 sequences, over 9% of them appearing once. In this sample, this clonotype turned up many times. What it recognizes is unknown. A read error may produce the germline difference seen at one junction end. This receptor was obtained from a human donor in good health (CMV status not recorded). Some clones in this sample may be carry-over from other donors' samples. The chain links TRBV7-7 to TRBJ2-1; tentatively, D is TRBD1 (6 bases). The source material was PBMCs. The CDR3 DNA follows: TGTGCTAGCAGCCGAACCGTTGGACAGTACAATGAGCAGTTCTTC. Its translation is CASSRTVGQYNEQFF.